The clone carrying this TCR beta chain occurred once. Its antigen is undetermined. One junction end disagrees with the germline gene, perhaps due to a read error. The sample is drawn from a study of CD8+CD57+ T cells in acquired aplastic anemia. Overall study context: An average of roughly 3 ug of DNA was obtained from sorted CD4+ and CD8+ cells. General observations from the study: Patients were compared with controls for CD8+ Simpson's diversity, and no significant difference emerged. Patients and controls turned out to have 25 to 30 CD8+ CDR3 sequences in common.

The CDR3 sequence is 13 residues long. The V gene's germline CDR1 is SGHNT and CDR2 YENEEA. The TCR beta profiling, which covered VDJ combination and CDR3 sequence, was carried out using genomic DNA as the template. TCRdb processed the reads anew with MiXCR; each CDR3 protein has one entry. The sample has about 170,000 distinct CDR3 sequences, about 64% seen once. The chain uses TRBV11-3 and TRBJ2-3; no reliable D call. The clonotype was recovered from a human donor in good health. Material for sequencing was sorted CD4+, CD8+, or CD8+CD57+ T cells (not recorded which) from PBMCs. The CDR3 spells CAGSSPRTDTQYF. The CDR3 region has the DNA TGTGCCGGCAGCAGCCCGCGCACAGATACGCAGTATTTT.